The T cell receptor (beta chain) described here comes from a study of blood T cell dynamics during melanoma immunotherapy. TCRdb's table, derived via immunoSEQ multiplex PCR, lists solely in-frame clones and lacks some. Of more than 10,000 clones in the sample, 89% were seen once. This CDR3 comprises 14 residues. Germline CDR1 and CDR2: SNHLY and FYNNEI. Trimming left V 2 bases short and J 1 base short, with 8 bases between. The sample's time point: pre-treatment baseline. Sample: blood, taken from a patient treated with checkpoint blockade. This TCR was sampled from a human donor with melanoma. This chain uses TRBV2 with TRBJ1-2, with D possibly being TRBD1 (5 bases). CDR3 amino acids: CASSEYQGNYGYTF. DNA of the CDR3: TGTGCCAGCAGTGAATATCAGGGTAACTATGGCTACACCTTC. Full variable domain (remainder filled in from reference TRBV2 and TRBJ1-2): EPEVTQTPSHQVTQMGQEVILRCVPISNHLYFYWYRQILGQKVEFLVSFYNNEISEKSEIFDDQFSVERPDGSNFTLKIRSTKLEDSAMYFCASSEYQGNYGYTFGSGTRLTVV.